This T cell receptor beta chain was found in a study of control samples from healthy donors and cancer patients. Germline CDR1 is LGHNA and CDR2 is YNFKEQ. The V gene end was trimmed by 2 bases and the J gene end by 3 bases; junction bases not matched to a gene: 3. The CDR3 is 15 residues long. This clone was detected only once. Sequenced by immunoSEQ multiplex PCR; TCRdb stores in-frame clones only, minus some. The repertoire holds roughly 160,000 clones, with just over 95% as singletons. Sequencing input: blood. J is TRBJ1-4 and V is TRBV4-2, with TRBD1 identical over 7 bases. This clonotype was obtained from a young woman in good health. The CDR3 loop reads CASSQQGQANEKLFF. The CDR3 DNA reads as TGTGCCAGCAGCCAACAAGGACAGGCTAATGAAAAACTGTTTTTT.